Here is one TCR beta chain with its context. Sequencing used immunoSEQ multiplex PCR; TCRdb keeps in-frame clones, though not all of them. This sample has some 120,000 clones; roughly 90% occur once, and the top ten carry around 2.5%. V gave up 6 bases and J gave up 7 bases; unmatched junction bases: 5. The CDR3 has 13 amino acids. The data are from a study of control samples from healthy donors and cancer patients. Sample: blood. The genes are TRBV12-3 or TRBV12-4 and TRBJ2-7; 11 positions match TRBD2. This clonotype was sampled from a man in his late teens or twenties in good health. Written as DNA, the CDR3 is TGTGCCAGCAGCCGAGGGACTAGCGGTGAGCAGTACTTC. It translates to CASSRGTSGEQYF.